This passage covers 18 T cell receptor beta chains from one sample sequenced in a study of cytomegalovirus exposure and HLA in healthy donors. The PCR was carried out with 60 Vbeta primers and 13 Jbeta primers. Produced via immunoSEQ multiplex PCR; TCRdb's table is partial and in-frame only. The sample carries 150,000 to 250,000 clones, approximately 85% recorded once. Sequenced input: PBMCs. The receptors originated from a woman aged 45 to 65 in good health and CMV-seronegative.

V usage is TRBV5-6 and J usage is TRBJ2-2; D is ambiguous. Between the trimmed V and J ends, which lost 6 bases and 2 bases, there was a span of 8 bases. This CDR3 contains 13 residues. Germline CDR1 and CDR2: SGHDT and YYEEEE. The DNA of the CDR3 is TGTGCCAGCACCCGTCTTAACACCGGGGAGCTGTTTTTT. Encoded protein: CASTRLNTGELFF. Filled out from reference TRBV5-6 and TRBJ2-2, the complete variable domain reads DAGVTQSPTHLIKTRGQQVTLRCSPKSGHDTVSWYQQALGQGPQFIFQYYEEEERQRGNFPDRFSGHQFPNYSSELNVNALLLGDSALYLCASTRLNTGELFFGEGSRLTVL.

This sequence joins TRBV30 and TRBJ1-5; D is unclear. CDR1 is GTSNPN, CDR2 SVGIG, per germline (reference sequence). CDR3 length equals 11 residues. V dropped 6 bases and J dropped 0 bases, with 3 bases sitting between them. The CDR3 nucleotides read TGTGCCTGCTGTAGCAATCAGCCCCAGCATTTT. Protein sequence: CACCSNQPQHF.

The chain has TRBV19 and TRBJ2-2; TRBD2 matches 14 bases. In germline, CDR1 is LNHDA, CDR2 SQIVND (reference sequence). The CDR3 runs 18 residues. J was trimmed by 6 bases and V by 6 bases; bases with no gene match: 12. This CDR3 reads CASSDERLAGGRSGELFF. The CDR3 coding sequence is TGTGCCAGTAGCGACGAGCGACTAGCGGGAGGGCGATCCGGGGAGCTGTTTTTT. Variable domain in full (rest from reference TRBV19 and TRBJ2-2): DGGITQSPKYLFRKEGQNVTLSCEQNLNHDAMYWYRQDPGQGLRLIYYSQIVNDFQKGDIAEGYSVSREKKESFPLTVTSAQKNPTAFYLCASSDERLAGGRSGELFFGEGSRLTVL.

This clone was seen a handful of times. This sample also contains other DNA sequences that code for the same CDR3. The rearrangement joins TRBV5-1 to TRBJ1-1; D unresolved. Germline CDR1 reads SGHRS; CDR2 reads YFSETQ. Trimming cost V 0 bases and J 0 bases, with 3 bases left between them. This CDR3 comprises 13 residues. This chain's CDR3 is CASSLGLNTEAFF. CDR3 in DNA: TGCGCCAGCAGCTTGGGGCTGAACACTGAAGCTTTCTTT. The complete variable domain, with remaining parts taken from reference TRBV5-1 and TRBJ1-1, reads KAGVTQTPRYLIKTRGQQVTLSCSPISGHRSVSWYQQTPGQGLQFLFEYFSETQRNKGNFPGRFSGRQFSNSRSEMNVSTLELGDSALYLCASSLGLNTEAFFGQGTRLTVV.

The chain is built from TRBV6-5 and TRBJ1-2; 8 bases align to TRBD1. V shed 6 bases, J shed 8 bases, and the junction held 11 bases outside the gene matches. The CDR3 is made up of 14 amino acids. Per germline, CDR1 MNHEY and CDR2 SVGAGI. In DNA form, the CDR3 reads TGTGCCAGCAGCGCGGGGCAGGGGGCTTGGGGCTACACCTTC. This sequence encodes CASSAGQGAWGYTF.

This chain links TRBV18 with TRBJ2-7, with a tentative D call TRBD1 (6 bases). The CDR3 spans 14 residues. Germline assignment: CDR1 KGHSH and CDR2 LQKENI. V was clipped by 3 bases and J by 5 bases, with 14 bases between them. In DNA, the CDR3 is TGTGCCAGCTCACCTTATACAGGGCCTAACGAGCAGTACTTC. Translated: CASSPYTGPNEQYF.

The V call is TRBV11-2, the J call TRBJ1-3; D unclear. Looked up from germline, CDR1 is SGHAT and CDR2 is FQNNGV. The CDR3 has 16 residues. V was trimmed by 4 bases and J by 1 base, leaving 14 bases between them. CDR3 protein: CASSSSSAGSGNTIYF. CDR3 sequence (DNA): TGTGCCAGCAGCTCCAGTTCCGCGGGTTCTGGAAACACCATATATTTT.

The gene calls are TRBV4-1 and TRBJ1-6; D not resolved. V dropped 4 bases and J dropped 9 bases, with 22 bases sitting between them. This CDR3 region has 17 residues. Germline-derived CDR1 and CDR2 are MGHRA and YSYEKL. CDR3 nucleotide sequence: TGCGCCAGCAGCCGACCACTGGCGGCCCGTTATGGTTCACCCCTCCACTTT. Its protein product is CASSRPLAARYGSPLHF.

The chain carries TRBV15 and TRBJ2-1; 10 bases map to TRBD1. This CDR3 comprises 16 residues. Germline V gene data show CDR1 as LNHNV and CDR2 as YYDKDF (reference sequence). With V trimmed by 2 bases and J by 4 bases, 5 bases remained unmatched. The CDR3 nucleotides read TGTGCCACCAGCAGATCCCCGGGACAGGGGTACAATGAGCAGTTCTTC. Protein: CATSRSPGQGYNEQFF.

The rearrangement uses TRBV10-3 and TRBJ2-3; the match to TRBD2 covers 10 bases. The germline gives CDR1 ENHRY, CDR2 SYGVKD. The CDR3 runs 16 residues. The V gene end was trimmed by 3 bases and the J gene end by 3 bases; junction bases not matched to a gene: 6. The CDR3 loop reads CAISEPGTSVTDTQYF. CDR3 nucleotides: TGTGCCATCAGTGAACCCGGGACTAGCGTTACAGATACGCAGTATTTT.

The CDR3 nucleotides are TGCGCCAGCAGCTTGGGACAGGCTCCCTCCGGGGACACCATATATTTT. Amino acid sequence: CASSLGQAPSGDTIYF. The chain has TRBV5-1 and TRBJ1-3; tentative D call: TRBD1 (6 bases). The germline V gene has CDR1 SGHRS and CDR2 YFSETQ. This CDR3 is 16 amino acids long. Between the trimmed V and J ends, which lost 0 bases and 8 bases, there was a span of 18 bases.

This clone has a single count. J is TRBJ1-2 and V is TRBV28, with D possibly matching TRBD1 (5 bases). The CDR3 runs to 14 residues. The germline gives CDR1 MDHEN, CDR2 SYDVKM. V dropped 3 bases and J dropped 0 bases, with 8 bases sitting between them. The CDR3 here is CASSFGRANYGYTF. The CDR3 nucleotides are TGTGCCAGCAGTTTCGGCAGGGCTAACTATGGCTACACCTTC.

This clone was observed a single time. The rearrangement joins TRBV6-1 to TRBJ1-5, with D perhaps TRBD1 (5 bases). Germline V lookup: CDR1 MNHNS, CDR2 SASEGT. The CDR3 is made up of 18 amino acids. V was pared by 2 bases and J by 0 bases, with 17 bases between. CDR3 in amino acids: CASSELGTGGDSNQPQHF. DNA for the CDR3: TGTGCCAGCAGTGAACTGGGCACGGGGGGTGATAGCAATCAGCCCCAGCATTTT.

The chain is built from TRBV28 and TRBJ2-7, with a possible D match to TRBD1 (6 bases). The germline gives CDR1 MDHEN, CDR2 SYDVKM. Trimming shortened V by 4 bases and J by 4 bases, and 14 bases separated the two germline ends. The CDR3 is 14 amino acids. The CDR3 DNA is TGTGCCAGCAGTTCGGGACATCCTGGGTACGAGCAGTACTTC. Translation: CASSSGHPGYEQYF.

DNA for the CDR3: TGTGCCAGCAGGCAGCGGGGGGAGGGCTACACCTTC. Residues: CASRQRGEGYTF. The chain carries TRBV28 and TRBJ1-2; D is perhaps TRBD1 (5 bases). V lost 6 bases and J lost 8, with 13 bases in between. Per the germline V gene, CDR1 is MDHEN and CDR2 is SYDVKM. CDR3 length equals 12 residues.

The CDR3 reads CASSEFPAGTLTTDTQYF. CDR3 DNA: TGCGCCAGCAGTGAGTTTCCGGCCGGGACTCTTACCACAGATACGCAGTATTTT. The chain links TRBV10-1 to TRBJ2-3; a weak D match, TRBD2 (6 bases). The CDR3 is 18 residues long. CDR1 is WNHNN, CDR2 SYGVQD, per germline (reference sequence). Trimming shortened V by 1 base and J by 2 bases, and 19 bases separated the two germline ends.

V and J are TRBV7-8 and TRBJ2-7; 9 bases match TRBD1. V lost 5 bases to trimming and J lost 1 base; unmatched junction nucleotides: 12. The CDR3 consists of 17 residues. In germline, CDR1 is SGHVS, CDR2 FQNEAQ. Here the CDR3 DNA reads TGTGCCAGCAGCCGTATTAAACCCGGGACAGGGTCCTACGAGCAGTACTTC. Translation gives CASSRIKPGTGSYEQYF.

Here the CDR3 DNA reads TGTGCCAGCAGCTCGCGGGGATTCTACGAGCAGTACTTC. This gives the protein CASSSRGFYEQYF. The chain carries TRBV5-6 and TRBJ2-7, with D possibly matching TRBD2 (6 bases). In germline, CDR1 is SGHDT, CDR2 YYEEEE. The ends were cut back, 3 bases at V and 3 bases at J, with 10 bases in the middle. CDR3 length: 13 residues.